The 12 T cell receptor beta chains reported below all come from one sample, sequenced in a study of blood T cell repertoires in COVID-19. Libraries were prepared by immunoSEQ multiplex PCR; TCRdb keeps only in-frame clonotypes and omits some of them. The profile shows about 110,000 clones, about 90% of them singletons. Material: peripheral blood. Receptors originate from a human donor in a cohort sampled during active COVID-19.

This clone was counted a single time. The chain carries TRBV2 and TRBJ2-1; no definite D call. V lost 3 bases and J lost 12, with 21 bases in between. The germline CDR1 and CDR2 sequences are SNHLY and FYNNEI. CDR3 size: 15 residues. As DNA, the CDR3 is TGTGCCAGCAGTGACTTTTCGGGTAGCTCTCGTTGGCAGTTCTTC. This sequence encodes CASSDFSGSSRWQFF.

The genes are TRBV28 and TRBJ2-1; 8 bases line up with TRBD1. With V trimmed by 5 bases and J by 12 bases, 6 bases remained unmatched. This CDR3 is built from 12 residues. Germline CDR1 MDHEN, CDR2 SYDVKM. The CDR3 sequence: CASSNGQGWQFF. CDR3 bases: TGTGCCAGCAGTAATGGACAGGGCTGGCAGTTCTTC.

This chain connects TRBV7-9 to TRBJ2-7; 7 bases are shared with TRBD2. This CDR3 is 17 amino acids long. Germline CDR1 reads SEHNR; CDR2 reads FQNEAQ (reference sequence). V was pared by 3 bases and J by 0 bases, with 11 bases of the junction left unmatched. The chain's CDR3 is CASSFWGGVGYSYEQYF. The CDR3 region has the DNA TGTGCCAGCAGCTTCTGGGGGGGTGTAGGGTACTCCTACGAGCAGTACTTC.

The gene calls are TRBV7-9 and TRBJ1-3, with TRBD1 matching 8 bases. V lost 0 bases and J lost 2; bases outside the gene matches: 0. Germline-derived CDR1 and CDR2 are SEHNR and FQNEAQ (reference sequence). This CDR3 has 15 amino acids. CDR3: CASSLADRAGNTIYF. CDR3 DNA: TGTGCCAGCAGCTTAGCGGACAGGGCTGGAAACACCATATATTTT.

This rearrangement joins TRBV9 to TRBJ2-7; 9 bases fit TRBD1. With 4 bases clipped from V and 2 bases from J, the junction kept 7 bases outside the gene matches. The CDR3 runs to 15 residues. Germline assignment: CDR1 SGDLS and CDR2 YYNGEE. The CDR3 region is CASSPRDRVTYEQYF. CDR3 coding DNA: TGTGCCAGCAGCCCCCGGGACAGGGTAACCTACGAGCAGTACTTC.

V usage is TRBV28 and J usage is TRBJ2-3, with 7 bases fitting TRBD1. Germline V lookup: CDR1 MDHEN, CDR2 SYDVKM. V lost 8 bases to trimming and J lost 0 bases; unmatched junction nucleotides: 14. This CDR3 spans 17 amino acids. The DNA for the CDR3 is TGTGCCAGCCAGGGGACAGCACGGGTGGGGAGCACAGATACGCAGTATTTT. This encodes CASQGTARVGSTDTQYF.

The chain is built from TRBV5-6 and TRBJ1-2; TRBD1 aligns across 7 bases. The V segment lost 3 bases and the J segment 0 bases; nucleotides outside the gene matches: 8. The CDR3 loop spans 16 amino acids. Germline V gene data show CDR1 as SGHDT and CDR2 as YYEEEE. The CDR3 region has the DNA TGTGCCAGCAGCTGGCCCGGGGACAGCTCTAACTATGGCTACACCTTC. It is translated as CASSWPGDSSNYGYTF. The full variable domain, with the rest looked up from reference TRBV5-6 and TRBJ1-2, is DAGVTQSPTHLIKTRGQQVTLRCSPKSGHDTVSWYQQALGQGPQFIFQYYEEEERQRGNFPDRFSGHQFPNYSSELNVNALLLGDSALYLCASSWPGDSSNYGYTFGSGTRLTVV.

The chain recombines TRBV5-1 with TRBJ2-7; D is possibly TRBD2 (5 bases). CDR3 length: 14 amino acids. Germline V gene data show CDR1 as SGHRS and CDR2 as YFSETQ. V lost 5 bases to trimming and J lost 2 bases, with 14 bases between them. The CDR3 spells CASRLRAHTYEQYF. DNA of the CDR3: TGCGCCAGCAGGCTGAGGGCCCATACCTACGAGCAGTACTTC.

The CDR3 DNA reads as TGTGCCAGCCGACCTCCCGGGACTAGCGGGAGGAATGAGCAGTTCTTC. It yields the protein CASRPPGTSGRNEQFF. The rearrangement uses TRBV11-2 and TRBJ2-1; 15 bases agree with TRBD2. This CDR3 has 16 amino acids. After removal of 8 bases from V and 7 bases from J, the junction contained 9 bases not matched to a gene. From germline, CDR1 is SGHAT and CDR2 FQNNGV. The variable domain in full, completed from reference TRBV11-2 and TRBJ2-1, reads EAGVAQSPRYKIIEKRQSVAFWCNPISGHATLYWYQQILGQGPKLLIQFQNNGVVDDSQLPKDRFSAERLKGVDSTLKIQPAKLEDSAVYLCASRPPGTSGRNEQFFGPGTRLTVL.

This chain uses TRBV5-1 with TRBJ2-1; 7 bases map to TRBD1. Germline V gene lookup returns CDR1 SGHRS and CDR2 YFSETQ. With V trimmed by 4 bases and J by 5 bases, 3 bases remained unmatched. This CDR3 contains 13 residues. The CDR3 here is CASSPGQNNEQFF. For the CDR3, the DNA is TGCGCCAGCAGCCCGGGACAGAACAATGAGCAGTTCTTC. The variable domain in full, with the rest retrieved from reference TRBV5-1 and TRBJ2-1, is KAGVTQTPRYLIKTRGQQVTLSCSPISGHRSVSWYQQTPGQGLQFLFEYFSETQRNKGNFPGRFSGRQFSNSRSEMNVSTLELGDSALYLCASSPGQNNEQFFGPGTRLTVL.

The chain joins TRBV19 to TRBJ1-1; D gene unclear. V lost 5 bases to trimming and J lost 0 bases, with 7 bases between them. Germline CDR1 and CDR2: LNHDA and SQIVND (reference sequence). The CDR3 consists of 13 residues. DNA for the CDR3: TGTGCCAGTAGTCAGGACTTGAACACTGAAGCTTTCTTT. It is translated as CASSQDLNTEAFF.

This chain uses TRBV5-4 with TRBJ2-5; D is perhaps TRBD2 (6 bases). This CDR3 contains 14 residues. The V end was cut by 4 bases, the J end by 1 base, with 11 bases between. The germline V gene has CDR1 SGHNT and CDR2 YYREEE (reference sequence). CDR3 sequence: CASSHASVQETQYF. In DNA, the CDR3 is TGTGCCAGCAGCCATGCTAGCGTCCAAGAGACCCAGTACTTC.